A selection of T cell receptor beta chains follows, all from one sample in a study of blood T cell repertoires in COVID-19. TCRdb's table, derived via immunoSEQ multiplex PCR, lists solely in-frame clones and lacks some. The data contain about 60,000 clones, about 90% of them singletons. Specimen: peripheral blood. The receptors come from a man aged 60-69 years with acute or convalescent COVID-19. CDR3s leave out the opening cysteine and the closing phenylalanine or tryptophan. A D gene is named only where the DNA matches it firmly.

d_call v_call cdr3_aa
- TRBV5-1 ASSLAPSVTDTQY
- TRBV28 ASSLSGVEEKLF
TRBD1 TRBV2 ASRRDRLSGQPQH
- TRBV5-1 ASSLGAANEKLF
TRBD2 TRBV6-1 ASSVAGGRDTQY
- TRBV9 ASSVGLALITDTQY
- TRBV11-2 ASSHSTDEAF
TRBD2 TRBV10-2 ASSGTSGSYEQY
TRBD2 TRBV5-6 ASSLGPGGGRLAGELF
TRBD2 TRBV28 ASSLAGAVNEQF
TRBD1 TRBV28 ASSPSTGAYGYT
TRBD1 TRBV18 ASSQDRGGQPQH
TRBD1 TRBV28 ASSPPGGGTEAF
TRBD1 TRBV7-8 ASSFDLGGYMNTEAF
TRBD2 TRBV27 ASSLSTSGFSYNEQF
TRBD1 TRBV7-9 ASSWLGTGSGNTIY
- TRBV6-5 ASSYFAGWPDTQY
- TRBV1 TSSQEERVYQETQY
- TRBV7-8 ASSSREGDTQY
TRBD2 TRBV7-9 ASSLRLAAFYEQY
- TRBV2 ASSDSGTEAF
- TRBV27 ASRPSTVNTEAF
TRBD1 TRBV5-4 ASSSPGQGQTQY
- TRBV2 ASTPGSRDQPQH
TRBD2 TRBV28 ASSWTSGPGSYEQY
- TRBV12-3/TRBV12-4 ASSLTAYEQY
TRBD1 TRBV14 ASSQGQGIIYEQY